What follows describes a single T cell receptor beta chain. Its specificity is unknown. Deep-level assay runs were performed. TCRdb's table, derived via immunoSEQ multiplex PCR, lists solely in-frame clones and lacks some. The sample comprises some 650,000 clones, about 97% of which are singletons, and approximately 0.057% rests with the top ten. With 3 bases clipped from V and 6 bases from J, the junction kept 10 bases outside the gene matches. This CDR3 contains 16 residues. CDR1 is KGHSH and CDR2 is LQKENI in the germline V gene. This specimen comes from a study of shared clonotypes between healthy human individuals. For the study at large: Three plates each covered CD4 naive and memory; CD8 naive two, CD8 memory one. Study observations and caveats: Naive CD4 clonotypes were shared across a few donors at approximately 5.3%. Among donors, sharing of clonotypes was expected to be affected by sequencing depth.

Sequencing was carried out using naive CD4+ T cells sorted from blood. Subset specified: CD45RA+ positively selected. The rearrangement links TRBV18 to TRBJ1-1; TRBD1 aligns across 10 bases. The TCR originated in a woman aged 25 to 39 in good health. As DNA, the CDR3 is TGTGCCAGCTCACCGGGACAGGGGCGTGGCGGCTCTGAAGCTTTCTTT. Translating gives CASSPGQGRGGSEAFF.